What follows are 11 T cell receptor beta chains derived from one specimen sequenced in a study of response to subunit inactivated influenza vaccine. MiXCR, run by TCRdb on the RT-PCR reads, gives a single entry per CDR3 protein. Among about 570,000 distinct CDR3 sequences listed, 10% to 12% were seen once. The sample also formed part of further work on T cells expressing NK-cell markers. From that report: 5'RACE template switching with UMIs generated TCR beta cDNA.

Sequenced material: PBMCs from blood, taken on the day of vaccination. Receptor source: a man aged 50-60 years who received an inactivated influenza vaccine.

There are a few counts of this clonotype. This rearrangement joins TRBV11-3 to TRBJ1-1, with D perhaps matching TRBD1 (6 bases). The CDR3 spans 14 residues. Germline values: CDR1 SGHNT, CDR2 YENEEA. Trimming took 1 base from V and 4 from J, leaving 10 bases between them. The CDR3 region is CASSLGGGTTEAFF. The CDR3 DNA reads TGTGCCAGCAGCTTAGGAGGGGGGACCACTGAAGCTTTCTTT.

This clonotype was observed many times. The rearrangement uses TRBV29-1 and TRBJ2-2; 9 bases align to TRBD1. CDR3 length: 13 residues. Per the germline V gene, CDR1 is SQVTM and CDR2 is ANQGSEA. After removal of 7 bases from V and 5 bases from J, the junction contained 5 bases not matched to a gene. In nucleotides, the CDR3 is TGCAGCGCCACAGGGGGCGTAACCGGGGAGCTGTTTTTT. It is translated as CSATGGVTGELFF.

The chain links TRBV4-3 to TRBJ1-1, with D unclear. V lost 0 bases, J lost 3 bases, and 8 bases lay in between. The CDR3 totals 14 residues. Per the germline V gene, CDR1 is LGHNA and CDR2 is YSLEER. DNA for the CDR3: TGCGCCAGCAGCCAAGAGCGGTGGGACACTGAAGCTTTCTTT. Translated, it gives CASSQERWDTEAFF.

CDR3 amino acids: CASSHSTGIYEQYF. Written as DNA, the CDR3 is TGTGCCAGCAGCCATTCGACAGGGATATACGAGCAGTACTTC. The chain is built from TRBV28 and TRBJ2-7; the match to TRBD1 covers 7 bases. This CDR3 region has 14 residues. Germline V lookup: CDR1 MDHEN, CDR2 SYDVKM. The ends lost 6 bases at V and 4 bases at J; junction bases unmatched: 9.

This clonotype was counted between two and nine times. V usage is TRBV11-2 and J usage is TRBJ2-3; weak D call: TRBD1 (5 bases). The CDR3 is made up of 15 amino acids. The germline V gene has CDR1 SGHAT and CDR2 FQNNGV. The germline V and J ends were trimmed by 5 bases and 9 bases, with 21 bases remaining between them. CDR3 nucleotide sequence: TGTGCCAGCAGCCACGAAGACAGTGGTTCGTCGACGCAGTATTTT. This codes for CASSHEDSGSSTQYF.

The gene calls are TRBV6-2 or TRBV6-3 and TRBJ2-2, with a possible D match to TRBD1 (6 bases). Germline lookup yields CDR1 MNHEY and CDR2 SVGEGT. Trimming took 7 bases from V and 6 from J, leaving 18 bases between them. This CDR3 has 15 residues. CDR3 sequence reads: CASNQNRDMAGELFF. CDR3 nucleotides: TGTGCCAGCAACCAGAACAGGGATATGGCCGGGGAGCTGTTTTTT.

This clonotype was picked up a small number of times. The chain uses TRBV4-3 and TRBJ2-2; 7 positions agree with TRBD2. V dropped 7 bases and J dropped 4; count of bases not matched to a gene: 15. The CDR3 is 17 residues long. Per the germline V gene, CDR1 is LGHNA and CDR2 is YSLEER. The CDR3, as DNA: TGCGCCAGCATCCCAAGGGAGCTAGCGGATGTCACCGGGGAGCTGTTTTTT. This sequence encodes CASIPRELADVTGELFF.

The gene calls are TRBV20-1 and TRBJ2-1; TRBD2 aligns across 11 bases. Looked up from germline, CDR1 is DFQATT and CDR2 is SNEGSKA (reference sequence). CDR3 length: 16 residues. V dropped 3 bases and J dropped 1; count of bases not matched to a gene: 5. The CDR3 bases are TGCAGTGCTAGCGGGACTAGCGGTGGATCCTACAATGAGCAGTTCTTC. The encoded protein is CSASGTSGGSYNEQFF.

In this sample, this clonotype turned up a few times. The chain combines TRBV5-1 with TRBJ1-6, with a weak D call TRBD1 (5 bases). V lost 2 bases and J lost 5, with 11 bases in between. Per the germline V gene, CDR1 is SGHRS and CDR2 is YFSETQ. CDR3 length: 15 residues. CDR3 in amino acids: CASSFRGTDNSPLHF. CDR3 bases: TGCGCCAGCAGCTTCCGCGGGACGGATAATTCACCCCTCCACTTT. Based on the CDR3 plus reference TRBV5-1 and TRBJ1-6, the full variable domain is KAGVTQTPRYLIKTRGQQVTLSCSPISGHRSVSWYQQTPGQGLQFLFEYFSETQRNKGNFPGRFSGRQFSNSRSEMNVSTLELGDSALYLCASSFRGTDNSPLHFGNGTRLTVT.

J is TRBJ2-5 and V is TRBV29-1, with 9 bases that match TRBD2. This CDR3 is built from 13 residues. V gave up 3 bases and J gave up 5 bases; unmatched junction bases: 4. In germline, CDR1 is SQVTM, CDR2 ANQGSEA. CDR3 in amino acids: CSVEGLAGETQYF. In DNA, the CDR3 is TGCAGCGTTGAGGGACTAGCAGGGGAGACCCAGTACTTC.

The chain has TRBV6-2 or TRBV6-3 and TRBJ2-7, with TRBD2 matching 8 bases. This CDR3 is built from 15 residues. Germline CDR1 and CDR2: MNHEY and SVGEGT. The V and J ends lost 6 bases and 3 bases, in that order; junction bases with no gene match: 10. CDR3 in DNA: TGTGCCAGCAGATTAAGCGGGAGTGTATTCTACGAGCAGTACTTC. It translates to CASRLSGSVFYEQYF.